Each of the 5 T cell receptor beta chains below was sequenced from the same sample in a study of OX40 agonist ivuxolimab in advanced cancers. TCRdb's copy holds only in-frame clones and misses some; the assay was immunoSEQ multiplex PCR. The sample lists some 60,000 clones, less than 90% occurring once. Sequences were derived from CD4+ or CD8+ T cells sorted from blood, sampled in a trial of the OX40 agonist ivuxolimab. These receptors were obtained from an adult with an advanced solid tumor such as melanoma, head and neck, liver or kidney cancer.

This chain links TRBV5-1 with TRBJ2-1, with D tentatively TRBD2 (6 bases). The CDR3 extends over 15 amino acids. Looked up from germline, CDR1 is SGHRS and CDR2 is YFSETQ. The V and J ends lost 2 bases and 1 base respectively, with 10 bases between them. The CDR3 sequence is CASSFTGESYNEQFF. CDR3 sequence (DNA): TGCGCCAGCAGCTTCACGGGGGAGTCCTACAATGAGCAGTTCTTC.

This sequence joins TRBV7-9 and TRBJ1-2; 7 bases map to TRBD1. The CDR3 is 14 amino acids. J was trimmed by 3 bases and V by 4 bases; bases with no gene match: 5. In germline, CDR1 is SEHNR, CDR2 FQNEAQ (reference sequence). Written as DNA, the CDR3 is TGTGCCAGCAGCTCGGGACAGCCGGACTATGGCTACACCTTC. Protein: CASSSGQPDYGYTF.

J is TRBJ2-2 and V is TRBV7-6; D gene ambiguous. Trimming took off 5 bases at V and 3 bases at J, with 4 bases between the two ends. The CDR3 runs to 12 residues. Looked up from germline, CDR1 is SGHVS and CDR2 is FNYEAQ. This CDR3 is CASSRYTGELFF. The CDR3 bases are TGTGCCAGCAGCCGTTACACCGGGGAGCTGTTTTTT.

The genes are TRBV5-4 and TRBJ2-7, with 7 bases that match TRBD2. CDR3 length: 15 residues. V lost 0 bases to trimming and J lost 3 bases; unmatched junction nucleotides: 6. Germline V gene data show CDR1 as SGHNT and CDR2 as YYREEE (reference sequence). The chain's CDR3 is CASSLGSGRNYEQYF. As DNA, the CDR3 is TGTGCCAGCAGCTTGGGTAGCGGGCGTAACTACGAGCAGTACTTC.

CDR3 amino acids: CASSARTSGRNEQFF. The CDR3 DNA follows: TGCGCCAGCAGCGCCCGGACTAGCGGGAGAAATGAGCAGTTCTTC. This rearrangement joins TRBV5-1 to TRBJ2-1; the match to TRBD2 covers 13 bases. Germline V gene lookup returns CDR1 SGHRS and CDR2 YFSETQ. V trimming: 4 bases; J trimming: 7 bases; junction bases outside the gene matches: 5. This CDR3 has 15 residues.